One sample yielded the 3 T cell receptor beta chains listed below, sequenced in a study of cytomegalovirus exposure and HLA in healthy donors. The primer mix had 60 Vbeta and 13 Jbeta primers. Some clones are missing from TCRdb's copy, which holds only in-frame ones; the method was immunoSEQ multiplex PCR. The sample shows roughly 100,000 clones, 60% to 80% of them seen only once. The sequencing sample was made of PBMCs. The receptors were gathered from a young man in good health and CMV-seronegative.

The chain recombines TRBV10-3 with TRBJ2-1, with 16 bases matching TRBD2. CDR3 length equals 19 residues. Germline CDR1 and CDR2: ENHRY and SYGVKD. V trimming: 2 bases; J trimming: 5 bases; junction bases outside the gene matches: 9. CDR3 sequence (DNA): TGTGCCATCAGTGAGCGGGGGACTAGCGGGAGGGCCAGCCACAATGAGCAGTTCTTC. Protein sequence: CAISERGTSGRASHNEQFF.

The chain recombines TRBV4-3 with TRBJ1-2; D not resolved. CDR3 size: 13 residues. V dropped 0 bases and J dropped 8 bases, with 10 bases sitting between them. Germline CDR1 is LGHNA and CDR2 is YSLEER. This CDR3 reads CASSQDLRYGYTF. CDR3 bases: TGCGCCAGCAGCCAAGATCTTCGGTACGGCTACACCTTC.

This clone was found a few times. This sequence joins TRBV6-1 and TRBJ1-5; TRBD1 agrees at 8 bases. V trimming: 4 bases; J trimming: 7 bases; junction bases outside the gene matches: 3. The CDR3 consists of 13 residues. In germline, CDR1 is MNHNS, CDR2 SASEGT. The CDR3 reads CASSGTGLQPQHF. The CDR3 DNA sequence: TGTGCCAGCAGTGGGACAGGGTTACAGCCCCAGCATTTT.